This T cell receptor beta chain was recovered during a study of T-cell memory formation after mild COVID-19. Study-wide context: There were largely donor-specific TCR clusters. General observations from the study: The pre-infection memory compartment contained some responding clones, suggesting cross-reactive memory joined. CD4+ clones that contracted lay mainly in CM and EM; CD8+ ones lay in EMRA.

TCRdb called the 5' RACE reads again in MiXCR, with one record for every CDR3 protein. The profile shows a few hundred thousand distinct CDR3 sequences, 24% of them singletons. Note on this clonotype: The antigen remains undetermined.

Germline V lookup: CDR1 SEHNR, CDR2 FQNEAQ (reference sequence). This CDR3 region has 12 residues. The V end was cut by 5 bases, the J end by 6 bases, with 10 bases between. The rearrangement joins TRBV7-9 to TRBJ1-1; D gene unclear. This receptor was identified in an adult woman who had mild COVID-19 (a few samples of this study predate the infection). Cell type and time point are not known. The sample consisted of PBMCs or a T cell subset sorted from them (not recorded which). The CDR3 reads CASSPEGAEAFF. The DNA for the CDR3 is TGTGCCAGCAGCCCCGAAGGAGCTGAAGCTTTCTTT.